One sample yielded the 15 T cell receptor beta chains listed below, sequenced in a study of beta chain features in type 1 diabetes. The investigators reverse transcribed all of the isolated RNA, so they sequenced expressed TCRB transcripts. Clones were sequenced by immunoSEQ multiplex PCR, and TCRdb holds only the in-frame ones, with some missing. The table records almost 350,000 clones, roughly 21% of them present only once. The sequenced sample was naive CD4+ T cells from blood. The origin of the receptors is a young woman in good health.

This clone was found a few times. The rearrangement uses TRBV7-9 and TRBJ1-1; D may be TRBD1 (5 bases). Germline V gene lookup returns CDR1 SEHNR and CDR2 FQNEAQ (reference sequence). This CDR3 comprises 14 residues. Trimming left V 3 bases short and J 5 bases short, with 13 bases between. CDR3 in amino acids: CASSLSQGGTEAFF. The CDR3 DNA reads as TGTGCCAGCAGCTTGAGTCAGGGAGGAACTGAAGCTTTCTTT. Using reference TRBV7-9 and TRBJ1-1 for the parts outside the CDR3, the full variable domain is DTGVSQNPRHKITKRGQNVTFRCDPISEHNRLYWYRQTLGQGPEFLTYFQNEAQLEKSRLLSDRFSAERPKGSFSTLEIQRTEQGDSAMYLCASSLSQGGTEAFFGQGTRLTVV.

V is TRBV5-1 and J is TRBJ2-6; D is perhaps TRBD2 (5 bases). The CDR3 runs to 15 residues. Trimming left V 3 bases short and J 0 bases short, with 7 bases between. Per the germline V gene, CDR1 is SGHRS and CDR2 is YFSETQ. CDR3 DNA sequence: TGCGCCAGCAGCTCGGGGAGCTCTGGGGCCAACGTCCTGACTTTC. Its translation: CASSSGSSGANVLTF.

For this clone: Other DNA sequences in the sample encode the same CDR3. The chain uses TRBV5-1 and TRBJ2-5; a weak D match, TRBD1 (6 bases). CDR1 and CDR2 from the germline V gene are SGHRS and YFSETQ. Trimming stripped 0 bases from V and 5 bases from J, with 8 bases between. CDR3 length: 13 amino acids. CDR3 region: CASSLDRVETQYF. Here the CDR3 DNA reads TGCGCCAGCAGCTTGGACAGGGTGGAGACCCAGTACTTC.

CDR3 sequence (DNA): TGTGCCAGCAGTGAAGGGGGGACAGCTCACAATGAGCAGTTCTTC. Translated: CASSEGGTAHNEQFF. The chain links TRBV2 to TRBJ2-1; 7 positions agree with TRBD1. CDR1 is SNHLY and CDR2 is FYNNEI in the germline V gene. The V segment lost 1 base and the J segment 5 bases; nucleotides outside the gene matches: 5. The CDR3 extends over 15 amino acids.

This clone was observed a few times. V usage is TRBV7-3 and J usage is TRBJ2-4, with a tentative D call TRBD1 (5 bases). The CDR3 has 14 amino acids. V gave up 5 bases and J gave up 2 bases, with 10 bases separating them. Germline V gene data show CDR1 as SGHTA and CDR2 as FQGTGA. CDR3 loop: CASSIDSSKNIQYF. The DNA of the CDR3 is TGTGCCAGCAGCATCGACAGTTCCAAAAACATTCAGTACTTC.

The sample holds a few counts of this clone. V usage is TRBV5-1 and J usage is TRBJ2-2, with D possibly being TRBD1 (5 bases). In germline, CDR1 is SGHRS, CDR2 YFSETQ. Trimming took 1 base from V and 2 from J, leaving 9 bases between them. The CDR3 length is 15 residues. CDR3: CASSLIRENTGELFF. CDR3 sequence (DNA): TGCGCCAGCAGCTTGATCAGGGAAAACACCGGGGAGCTGTTTTTT.

This clone was seen only a few times. The chain combines TRBV19 with TRBJ2-3, with TRBD1 matching over 8 bases. The CDR3 sequence is 15 residues long. Germline V gives CDR1 LNHDA, CDR2 SQIVND (reference sequence). Germline trimming cut 5 bases from V and 4 bases from J; bases unmatched to any gene: 8. The DNA of the CDR3 is TGTGCCAGTAGTGCTGGACAGGGTTCGGCAGATACGCAGTATTTT. Translating it yields CASSAGQGSADTQYF.

This clone was counted only a few times. The J gene is TRBJ2-1, the V gene TRBV13; D might be TRBD2 (6 bases). Germline-derived CDR1 and CDR2 are PRHDT and FYEKMQ (reference sequence). Trimming removed 3 bases at V and 10 bases at J, with 13 bases between. The CDR3 is 13 amino acids. The CDR3 sequence: CASSFLGTLEQFF. CDR3 DNA sequence: TGTGCCAGCAGCTTCCTTGGGACTTTGGAGCAGTTCTTC.

The V and J genes are TRBV6-6 and TRBJ2-7; 8 bases are a match to TRBD1. CDR1 MNHNY and CDR2 SVGAGI come from the germline V gene (reference sequence). V was clipped by 6 bases and J by 2 bases; unmatched bases: 12. The CDR3 is made up of 16 amino acids. The CDR3 sequence is CASSTGQGRRTYEQYF. Here the CDR3 DNA reads TGTGCCAGCAGCACTGGACAGGGAAGACGGACCTACGAGCAGTACTTC.

The rearrangement links TRBV6-5 to TRBJ2-1, with D possibly TRBD2 on 6 matching bases. The CDR3 totals 14 residues. In germline, CDR1 is MNHEY, CDR2 SVGAGI. Deletions cut 11 bases from V and 2 bases from J, with 16 bases between. The CDR3, as DNA: TGTGCCGCAGGCCGGGACTTCACCTACAATGAGCAGTTCTTC. It translates to CAAGRDFTYNEQFF.

The genes are TRBV2 and TRBJ2-1; D is unclear. In germline, CDR1 is SNHLY, CDR2 FYNNEI. CDR3 length: 13 amino acids. The germline V and J ends were trimmed by 0 bases and 5 bases, with 5 bases remaining between them. This CDR3 reads CASSEARDNEQFF. The CDR3 DNA sequence: TGTGCCAGCAGTGAAGCGCGAGACAATGAGCAGTTCTTC. The complete variable domain, with remaining parts taken from reference TRBV2 and TRBJ2-1, reads EPEVTQTPSHQVTQMGQEVILRCVPISNHLYFYWYRQILGQKVEFLVSFYNNEISEKSEIFDDQFSVERPDGSNFTLKIRSTKLEDSAMYFCASSEARDNEQFFGPGTRLTVL.

The chain employs TRBV2 and TRBJ1-4; no firm D call. Germline CDR1 and CDR2: SNHLY and FYNNEI. The V and J ends lost 8 bases and 6 bases respectively, with 4 bases between them. This CDR3 is built from 10 residues. CDR3 amino acids: CASRYEKLFF. For the CDR3, the DNA is TGTGCCAGCCGTTATGAAAAACTGTTTTTT. Complete variable domain (other parts from reference TRBV2 and TRBJ1-4): EPEVTQTPSHQVTQMGQEVILRCVPISNHLYFYWYRQILGQKVEFLVSFYNNEISEKSEIFDDQFSVERPDGSNFTLKIRSTKLEDSAMYFCASRYEKLFFGSGTQLSVL.

On this clone itself: This sample includes further DNA sequences coding for the same CDR3. V usage is TRBV4-1 and J usage is TRBJ2-3; D not resolved. Germline V lookup: CDR1 MGHRA, CDR2 YSYEKL. This CDR3 has 14 amino acids. V was cut by 3 bases and J by 0 bases, with 7 bases left in between. The CDR3 sequence is CASSQVQSTDTQYF. The CDR3 DNA is TGCGCCAGCAGCCAGGTACAAAGCACAGATACGCAGTATTTT.

The chain employs TRBV7-9 and TRBJ2-5; perhaps TRBD1 as D (7 bases). Deletions cut 5 bases from V and 1 base from J, with 11 bases between. Per germline, CDR1 SEHNR and CDR2 FQNEAQ (reference sequence). The CDR3 is made up of 14 amino acids. The CDR3 region has the DNA TGTGCCAGCAGCCAGGGGGGATTCCAAGAGACCCAGTACTTC. Protein product: CASSQGGFQETQYF.

This clone was seen a handful of times. This chain links TRBV18 with TRBJ1-2; 9 bases match TRBD1. After removal of 4 bases from V and 6 bases from J, the junction contained 9 bases not matched to a gene. Germline CDR1 KGHSH, CDR2 LQKENI. This CDR3 region has 15 residues. CDR3 nucleotides: TGTGCCAGCTCACTTACAGGGGGCGCGGAGGATGGCTACACCTTC. Its protein product is CASSLTGGAEDGYTF.